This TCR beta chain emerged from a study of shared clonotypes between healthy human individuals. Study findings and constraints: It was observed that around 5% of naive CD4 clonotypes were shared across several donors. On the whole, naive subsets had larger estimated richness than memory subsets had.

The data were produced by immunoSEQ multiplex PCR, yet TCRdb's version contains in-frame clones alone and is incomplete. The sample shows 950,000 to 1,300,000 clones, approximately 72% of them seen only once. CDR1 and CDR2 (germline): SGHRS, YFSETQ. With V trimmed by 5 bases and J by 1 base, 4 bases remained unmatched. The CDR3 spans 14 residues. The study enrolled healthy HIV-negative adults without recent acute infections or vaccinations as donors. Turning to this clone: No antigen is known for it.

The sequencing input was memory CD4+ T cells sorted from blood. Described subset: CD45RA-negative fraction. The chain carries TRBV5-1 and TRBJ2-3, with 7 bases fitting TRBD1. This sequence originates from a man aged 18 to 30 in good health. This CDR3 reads CASRGGEGTDTQYF. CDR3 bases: TGCGCCAGCAGAGGGGGCGAGGGCACAGATACGCAGTATTTT.